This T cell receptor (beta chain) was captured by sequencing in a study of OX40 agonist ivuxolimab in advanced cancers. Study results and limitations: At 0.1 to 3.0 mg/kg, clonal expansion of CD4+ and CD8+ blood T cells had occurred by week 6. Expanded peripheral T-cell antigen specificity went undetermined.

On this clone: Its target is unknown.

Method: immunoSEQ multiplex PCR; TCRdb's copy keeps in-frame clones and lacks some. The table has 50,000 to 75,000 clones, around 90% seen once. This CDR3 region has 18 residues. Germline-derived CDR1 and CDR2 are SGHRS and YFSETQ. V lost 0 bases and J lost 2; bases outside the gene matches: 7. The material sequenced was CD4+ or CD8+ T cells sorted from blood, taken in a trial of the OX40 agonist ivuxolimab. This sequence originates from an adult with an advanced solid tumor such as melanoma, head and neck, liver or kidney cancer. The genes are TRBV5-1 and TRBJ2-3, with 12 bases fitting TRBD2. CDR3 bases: TGCGCCAGCAGCTTGGACCCTAGCGGGAGGGTGAACACAGATACGCAGTATTTT. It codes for CASSLDPSGRVNTDTQYF.